The 21 T cell receptor beta chains below all came from one sample that was sequenced in a study of shared clonotypes between healthy human individuals. Measured with immunoSEQ multiplex PCR; TCRdb has only the in-frame clones, and not every one. The sample lists roughly 680,000 clones; 55% to 80% were seen once. Sequencing was done on a sample of memory CD4+ T cells sorted from blood. As for subset: CD45RA-negative fraction. The receptors stem from a woman between 25 and 40 years old in good health.

The chain joins TRBV5-4 to TRBJ1-1, with 8 bases identical to TRBD1. The V gene's germline CDR1 is SGHNT and CDR2 YYREEE (reference sequence). The CDR3 extends over 13 amino acids. The V and J ends lost 4 bases and 7 bases, in that order; junction bases with no gene match: 6. The CDR3 coding sequence is TGTGCCAGCAGCACGGGACAGGCCAGTGAAGCTTTCTTT. As protein: CASSTGQASEAFF.

This chain joins TRBV27 and TRBJ2-1; 7 nucleotides align to TRBD2. CDR1 is MNHEY and CDR2 is SMNVEV in the germline V gene (reference sequence). The CDR3 sequence is 15 residues long. J lost 5 bases, V lost 5 bases, and 9 bases had no gene match. The CDR3: CASSLRGGSHNEQFF. The CDR3 DNA reads TGTGCCAGCAGTCTTAGGGGCGGGAGCCACAATGAGCAGTTCTTC.

This clone was recorded a few times. The chain has TRBV29-1 and TRBJ1-1; tentatively, D is TRBD1 (5 bases). The germline V gene has CDR1 SQVTM and CDR2 ANQGSEA. Trimming took 4 bases from V and 1 from J, leaving 10 bases between them. The CDR3 covers 13 residues. CDR3 region: CSVVDQGNTEAFF. The CDR3 DNA follows: TGCAGCGTTGTGGATCAGGGGAACACTGAAGCTTTCTTT.

This chain connects TRBV11-2 to TRBJ2-1; D might be TRBD1 (5 bases). Trimming took off 2 bases at V and 8 bases at J, with 13 bases between the two ends. CDR1 and CDR2 (germline): SGHAT, FQNNGV. CDR3 length equals 14 residues. The CDR3 protein is CASSLRGLWDEQFF. CDR3 in DNA: TGTGCCAGCAGCTTAAGGGGCCTGTGGGATGAGCAGTTCTTC.

This chain uses TRBV9 with TRBJ2-1; D is ambiguous. CDR3 length equals 15 residues. From germline, CDR1 is SGDLS and CDR2 YYNGEE. V lost 2 bases and J 0 bases, leaving 9 bases between the germline ends. CDR3 sequence reads: CASSVSYSSYNEQFF. CDR3 DNA sequence: TGTGCCAGCAGCGTTTCATACAGCTCCTACAATGAGCAGTTCTTC.

The chain joins TRBV5-5 to TRBJ2-3; D is possibly TRBD2 (6 bases). Per the germline V gene, CDR1 is SGHKS and CDR2 is YYEKEE (reference sequence). The length of the CDR3 is 12 residues. Trimming shortened V by 3 bases and J by 6 bases, and 8 bases separated the two germline ends. The DNA of the CDR3 is TGTGCCAGCAGCTGGGACTTTGATACGCAGTATTTT. Translated, it gives CASSWDFDTQYF.

The rearrangement joins TRBV2 to TRBJ2-1, with TRBD2 identical over 10 bases. The trim removed 3 bases at V and 9 bases at J, leaving 8 bases unmatched. The CDR3 sequence is 15 residues long. Germline V lookup: CDR1 SNHLY, CDR2 FYNNEI. In DNA form, the CDR3 reads TGTGCCAGCAGTGAGCTAGCGGGAGCCTGGGGTGAGCAGTTCTTC. It translates to CASSELAGAWGEQFF. The full variable domain, in which reference TRBV2 and TRBJ2-1 provide the parts outside the CDR3, is EPEVTQTPSHQVTQMGQEVILRCVPISNHLYFYWYRQILGQKVEFLVSFYNNEISEKSEIFDDQFSVERPDGSNFTLKIRSTKLEDSAMYFCASSELAGAWGEQFFGPGTRLTVL.

The chain employs TRBV7-7 and TRBJ1-1, with 10 nucleotides matching TRBD1. The CDR3 length is 21 residues. V trimming: 1 base; J trimming: 4 bases; junction bases outside the gene matches: 21. Germline V gene lookup returns CDR1 SSHAT and CDR2 FNYEAQ (reference sequence). The CDR3 spells CASSLGGEPGQGMRVGTEAFF. The CDR3 DNA reads as TGTGCCAGCAGCTTAGGAGGAGAACCGGGACAGGGGATGAGGGTGGGCACTGAAGCTTTCTTT.

V usage is TRBV7-9 and J usage is TRBJ2-5, with D unresolved. Trimming shortened V by 1 base and J by 5 bases, and 11 bases separated the two germline ends. There are 14 residues in the CDR3. Looked up from germline, CDR1 is SEHNR and CDR2 is FQNEAQ (reference sequence). The CDR3 region is CASSLEPNGETQYF. CDR3 coding DNA: TGTGCCAGCAGCTTAGAACCTAACGGGGAGACCCAGTACTTC.

This clone has a single count. This chain joins TRBV18 and TRBJ1-4; possible D gene TRBD1, 6 bases. Trimming stripped 4 bases from V and 2 bases from J, with 11 bases between. Per germline, CDR1 KGHSH and CDR2 LQKENI. This CDR3 has 15 residues. Here the CDR3 DNA reads TGTGCCAGCTCACTCTTGGGGGGCACTAATGAAAAACTGTTTTTT. Translation: CASSLLGGTNEKLFF.

This clone was found once. The V gene is TRBV19, the J gene TRBJ2-2; TRBD2 agrees at 11 bases. J lost 7 bases, V lost 4 bases, and 8 bases had no gene match. Germline V gives CDR1 LNHDA, CDR2 SQIVND (reference sequence). The CDR3 contains 16 residues. The CDR3 DNA reads TGTGCCAGTAGTAGGGGAACTAGCGGGAGTAACGGGGAGCTGTTTTTT. This codes for CASSRGTSGSNGELFF.

On this clone: Other DNA sequences within the sample encode an identical CDR3. The chain uses TRBV5-1 and TRBJ1-4; D gene unclear. The CDR3 extends over 14 amino acids. Between the trimmed V and J ends, which lost 4 bases and 4 bases, there was a span of 11 bases. Per germline, CDR1 SGHRS and CDR2 YFSETQ. The DNA for the CDR3 is TGCGCCAGCAGCCCGGACGGAGATAATGAAAAACTGTTTTTT. It encodes CASSPDGDNEKLFF.

This clone came up a few times. This sequence joins TRBV5-1 and TRBJ2-2; maybe TRBD1 (6 bases). In germline, CDR1 is SGHRS, CDR2 YFSETQ. V was pared by 4 bases and J by 1 base, with 11 bases between. The CDR3 is 15 residues long. DNA of the CDR3: TGCGCCAGCAGCACTCAGGGGTGGAACACCGGGGAGCTGTTTTTT. It codes for CASSTQGWNTGELFF.

The sample holds a few counts of this clone. The V and J genes are TRBV5-6 and TRBJ2-7; 13 bases map to TRBD2. This CDR3 comprises 19 residues. V shed 4 bases and J 0 bases; nucleotides not matched to a gene: 13. Germline loops: CDR1 SGHDT, CDR2 YYEEEE. The CDR3 region is CASSQKTGLAGRSSYEQYF. DNA of the CDR3: TGTGCCAGCAGCCAGAAAACGGGACTAGCGGGGCGGAGCTCCTACGAGCAGTACTTC.

The chain carries TRBV27 and TRBJ2-3; 10 bases match TRBD2. Trimming removed 6 bases from V and 4 bases from J; junction bases left unmatched: 7. The CDR3 has 15 residues. Looked up from germline, CDR1 is MNHEY and CDR2 is SMNVEV (reference sequence). Written as DNA, the CDR3 is TGTGCCAGCAGGCCCACTAGCGGGGAACCAGATACGCAGTATTTT. Protein sequence: CASRPTSGEPDTQYF.

The CDR3 sequence is CASKDGANTGELFF. For the CDR3, the DNA is TGCGCCAGCAAAGACGGGGCGAACACCGGGGAGCTGTTTTTT. The chain employs TRBV5-1 and TRBJ2-2; tentative D call: TRBD2 (5 bases). Germline-derived CDR1 and CDR2 are SGHRS and YFSETQ. The length of the CDR3 is 14 residues. V was cut by 6 bases and J by 0 bases, with 9 bases left in between. Supplemented by reference TRBV5-1 and TRBJ2-2, the full variable domain reads KAGVTQTPRYLIKTRGQQVTLSCSPISGHRSVSWYQQTPGQGLQFLFEYFSETQRNKGNFPGRFSGRQFSNSRSEMNVSTLELGDSALYLCASKDGANTGELFFGEGSRLTVL.

The V gene is TRBV4-1, the J gene TRBJ1-1; D gene unclear. Germline V gives CDR1 MGHRA, CDR2 YSYEKL. There are 13 residues in the CDR3. V dropped 5 bases and J dropped 3 bases, with 10 bases sitting between them. CDR3 nucleotides: TGCGCCAGCAGCTTCTACGGGTACACTGAAGCTTTCTTT. Amino acids: CASSFYGYTEAFF.

This rearrangement joins TRBV27 to TRBJ2-2, with 8 positions matching TRBD1. The germline CDR1 and CDR2 sequences are MNHEY and SMNVEV (reference sequence). This CDR3 contains 16 residues. After removal of 5 bases from V and 4 bases from J, the junction contained 9 bases not matched to a gene. The CDR3 protein is CASSPETGVPTGELFF. The CDR3 DNA reads TGTGCCAGCAGTCCCGAGACAGGGGTCCCCACCGGGGAGCTGTTTTTT.

V usage is TRBV6-5 and J usage is TRBJ1-2, with unresolved D. CDR1 is MNHEY, CDR2 SVGAGI, per germline. Trimming took 6 bases from V and 6 from J, leaving 20 bases between them. The CDR3 totals 15 residues. CDR3 nucleotides: TGTGCCAGCAGATCGTTTCAAGACGGAGGTGATGGCTACACCTTC. Its protein product is CASRSFQDGGDGYTF.

CDR3 protein: CSVGQDSTDTQYF. The DNA of the CDR3 is TGCAGCGTAGGACAGGATAGCACAGATACGCAGTATTTT. The chain combines TRBV29-1 with TRBJ2-3; 7 nucleotides line up with TRBD1. Trimming removed 6 bases from V and 0 bases from J; junction bases left unmatched: 3. There are 13 residues in the CDR3. Looked up from germline, CDR1 is SQVTM and CDR2 is ANQGSEA.

The chain is built from TRBV7-9 and TRBJ1-2; the D gene is possibly TRBD1 (5 bases). In germline, CDR1 is SEHNR, CDR2 FQNEAQ (reference sequence). V lost 5 bases and J lost 5, with 24 bases in between. This CDR3 has 17 residues. CDR3 nucleotides: TGTGCCAGCAGCCCAGATGGGGGACTCCCATCGAGATATGGCTACACCTTC. Translated, it gives CASSPDGGLPSRYGYTF.